What follows describes a single T cell receptor (beta chain). Its target is not known. An assay was performed, and its level was deep. Assay: immunoSEQ multiplex PCR; the TCRdb copy retains only in-frame clones and omits some. The sample holds 2 million to 2.5 million clones, 85% to 95% seen once. The sample originates from a study of shared clonotypes between healthy human individuals. Study-level information: For every donor, three CD4 naive, three CD4 memory, two CD8 naive and one CD8 memory plates were used. Study outcomes and limitations: On the whole, naive subsets had larger estimated richness than memory subsets had. For naive CD4 cells, approximately 4.7% of clonotypes were shared across a handful of donors.

Naive CD8 populations comprised CD45RO-negative cells positively selected for CCR7, excluding terminally differentiated effector memory CD45RA+ cells. The TCR comes from a man between 18 and 29 years old in good health. Some clones in this sample may be carry-over from other donors' samples. Source material: naive CD8+ T cells from PBMCs.

The CDR3 DNA reads as TGTGCCAGCAGTTCAAGGACAGGAGGGTACTATGGCTACACCTTC. This encodes CASSSRTGGYYGYTF. V and J are TRBV27 and TRBJ1-2; TRBD1 agrees at 7 bases. The germline V gene encodes CDR1 MNHEY and CDR2 SMNVEV (reference sequence). V was pared by 4 bases and J by 3 bases, with 8 bases of the junction left unmatched. There are 15 residues in the CDR3.